This TCR beta chain was recovered during a study of blood T cells in healthy people across ages. This CDR3 is 15 amino acids long. Germline V lookup: CDR1 SGHDT, CDR2 YYEEEE. V gave up 0 bases and J gave up 2 bases, with 9 bases separating them. Each donor gave 9 to 10 milliliters of peripheral blood. A J-beta primer mix and a sample-barcoded 5' primer were used in a second PCR of about 6 to 12 cycles. One entry per CDR3 protein, called by TCRdb with MiXCR from the 5' RACE reads. The sample holds approximately 1.5 million distinct CDR3 sequences, approximately 32% seen once. The rearrangement uses TRBV5-6 and TRBJ2-1; D call uncertain. Sequencing was carried out using blood. The receptor was isolated from a woman between 25 and 40 years old in good health. CDR3 sequence (DNA): TGTGCCAGCAGCTTGGATCTGAACACCTACAATGAGCAGTTCTTC. This encodes CASSLDLNTYNEQFF.